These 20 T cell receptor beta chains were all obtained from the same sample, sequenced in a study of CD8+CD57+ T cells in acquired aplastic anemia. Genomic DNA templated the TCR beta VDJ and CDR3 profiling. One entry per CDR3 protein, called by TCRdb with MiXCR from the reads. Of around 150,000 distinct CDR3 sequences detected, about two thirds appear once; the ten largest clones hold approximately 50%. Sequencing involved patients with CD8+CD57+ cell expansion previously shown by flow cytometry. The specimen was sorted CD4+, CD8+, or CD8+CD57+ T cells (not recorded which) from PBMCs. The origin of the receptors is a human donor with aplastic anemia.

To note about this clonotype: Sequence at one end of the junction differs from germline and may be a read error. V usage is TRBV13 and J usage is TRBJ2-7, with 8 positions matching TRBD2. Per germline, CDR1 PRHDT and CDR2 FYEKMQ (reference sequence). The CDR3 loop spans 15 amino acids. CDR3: CASSLGRTSTYEQYF. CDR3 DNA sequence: TGTGCCAGCAGTTTAGGCCGGACTAGCACCTACGAGCAGTACTTC.

The CDR3, as DNA: TGTGCCACCAGCAGAGATACGGGACAGGGAGAAGAGACCCAGTACTTC. Translation gives CATSRDTGQGEETQYF. The chain has TRBV15 and TRBJ2-5, with 9 bases that match TRBD1. This CDR3 region has 16 residues. Germline CDR1 reads LNHNV; CDR2 reads YYDKDF (reference sequence). V lost 0 bases to trimming and J lost 3 bases; unmatched junction nucleotides: 5.

In DNA form, the CDR3 reads TGTGCCAGCAGTGTACTCGGGGAGCTGTTTTTT. Encoded protein: CASSVLGELFF. The genes are TRBV7-9 and TRBJ2-2; D is uncertain. The CDR3 has 11 residues. V was trimmed by 6 bases and J by 7 bases, leaving 6 bases between them. The V gene's germline CDR1 is SEHNR and CDR2 FQNEAQ (reference sequence).

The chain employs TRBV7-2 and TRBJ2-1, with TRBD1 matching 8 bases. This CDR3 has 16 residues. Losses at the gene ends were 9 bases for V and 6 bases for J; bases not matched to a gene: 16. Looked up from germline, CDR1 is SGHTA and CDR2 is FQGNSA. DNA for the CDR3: TGTGCCAGTAACCACCGGCGGACAGGGTCCGTCAATGAGCAGTTCTTC. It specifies CASNHRRTGSVNEQFF.

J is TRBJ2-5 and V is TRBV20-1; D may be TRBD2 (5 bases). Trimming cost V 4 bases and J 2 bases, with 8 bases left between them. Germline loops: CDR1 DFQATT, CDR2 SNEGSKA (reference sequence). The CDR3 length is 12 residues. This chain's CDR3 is CSAKSGQETQYF. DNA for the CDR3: TGCAGTGCTAAAAGCGGTCAAGAGACCCAGTACTTC.

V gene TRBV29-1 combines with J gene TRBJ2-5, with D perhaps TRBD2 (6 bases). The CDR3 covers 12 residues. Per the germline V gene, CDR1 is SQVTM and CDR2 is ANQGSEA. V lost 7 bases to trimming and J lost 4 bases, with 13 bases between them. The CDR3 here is CSALTSGETQYF. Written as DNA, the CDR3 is TGCAGCGCCCTGACTAGTGGAGAGACCCAGTACTTC.

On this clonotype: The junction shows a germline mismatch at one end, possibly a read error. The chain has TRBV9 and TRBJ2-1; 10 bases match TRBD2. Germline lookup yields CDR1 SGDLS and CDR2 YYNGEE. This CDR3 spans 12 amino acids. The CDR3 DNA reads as TGTGCCAGCAGCCTAGCGGGAGATGTGCAGTCCTTC. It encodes CASSLAGDVQSF.

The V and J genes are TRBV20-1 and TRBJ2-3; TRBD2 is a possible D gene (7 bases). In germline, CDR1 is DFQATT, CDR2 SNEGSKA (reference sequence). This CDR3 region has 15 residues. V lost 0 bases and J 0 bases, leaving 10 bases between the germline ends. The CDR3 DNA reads TGCAGTGCTAGAGATGGGAGGGGGAGCACAGATACGCAGTATTTT. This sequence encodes CSARDGRGSTDTQYF.

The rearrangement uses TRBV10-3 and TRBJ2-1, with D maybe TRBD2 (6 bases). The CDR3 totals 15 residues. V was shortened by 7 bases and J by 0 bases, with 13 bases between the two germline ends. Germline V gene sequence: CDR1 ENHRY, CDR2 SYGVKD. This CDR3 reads CAINSFGGSYNEQFF. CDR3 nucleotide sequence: TGTGCCATCAATTCCTTCGGGGGCTCCTACAATGAGCAGTTCTTC.

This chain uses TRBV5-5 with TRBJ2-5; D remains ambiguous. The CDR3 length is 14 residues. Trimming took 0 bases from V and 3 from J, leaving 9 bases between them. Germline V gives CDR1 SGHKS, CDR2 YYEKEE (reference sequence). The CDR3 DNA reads TGTGCCAGCAGCTTGGGTACCAGGAAAGAGACCCAGTACTTC. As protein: CASSLGTRKETQYF.

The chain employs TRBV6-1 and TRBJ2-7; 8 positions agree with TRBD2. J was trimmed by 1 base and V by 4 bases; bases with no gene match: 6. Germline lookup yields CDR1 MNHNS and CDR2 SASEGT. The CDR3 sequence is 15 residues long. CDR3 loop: CASSGRAGESYEQYF. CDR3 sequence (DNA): TGTGCCAGCAGTGGTAGAGCGGGAGAGTCCTACGAGCAGTACTTC.

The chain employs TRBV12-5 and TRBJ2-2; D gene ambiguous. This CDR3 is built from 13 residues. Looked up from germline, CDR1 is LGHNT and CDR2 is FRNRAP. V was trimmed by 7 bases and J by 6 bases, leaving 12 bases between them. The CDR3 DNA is TGTGCTAGTGCCTTTGGCGGTGCCGGGGAGCTGTTTTTT. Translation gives CASAFGGAGELFF.

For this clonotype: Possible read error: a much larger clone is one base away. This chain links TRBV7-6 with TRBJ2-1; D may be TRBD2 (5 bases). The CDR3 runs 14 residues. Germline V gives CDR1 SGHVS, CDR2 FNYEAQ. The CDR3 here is CVSSLRGRYNEQFF. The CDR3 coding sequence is TGTGTCAGCAGCTTAAGAGGGCGGTACAATGAGCAGTTCTTC.

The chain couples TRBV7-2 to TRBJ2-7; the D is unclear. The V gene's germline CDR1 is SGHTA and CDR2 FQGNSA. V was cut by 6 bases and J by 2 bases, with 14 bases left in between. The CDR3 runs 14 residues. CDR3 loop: CASSASGLTYEQYF. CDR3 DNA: TGTGCCAGCAGTGCCTCCGGGCTGACCTACGAGCAGTACTTC.

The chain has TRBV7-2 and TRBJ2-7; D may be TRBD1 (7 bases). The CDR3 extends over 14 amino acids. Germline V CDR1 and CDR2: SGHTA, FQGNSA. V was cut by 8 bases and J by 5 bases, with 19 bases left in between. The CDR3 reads CASGSQGGFHEQYF. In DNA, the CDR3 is TGTGCCAGCGGCTCGCAGGGGGGATTCCACGAGCAGTACTTC.

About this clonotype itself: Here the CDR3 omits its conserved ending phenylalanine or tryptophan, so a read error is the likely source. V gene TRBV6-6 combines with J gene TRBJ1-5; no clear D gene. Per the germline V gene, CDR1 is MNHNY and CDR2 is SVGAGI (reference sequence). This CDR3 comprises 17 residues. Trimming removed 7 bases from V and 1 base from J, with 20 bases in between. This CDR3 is CASTRVTLVESNQPQHS. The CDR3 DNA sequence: TGTGCCAGCACCCGGGTTACCCTCGTCGAGAGCAATCAGCCCCAGCATTCT.

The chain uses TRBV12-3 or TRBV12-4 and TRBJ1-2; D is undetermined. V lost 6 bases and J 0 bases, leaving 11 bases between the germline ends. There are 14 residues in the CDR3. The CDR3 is CASSPQRTNYGYTF. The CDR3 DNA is TGTGCCAGCAGCCCACAACGTACTAACTATGGCTACACCTTC.

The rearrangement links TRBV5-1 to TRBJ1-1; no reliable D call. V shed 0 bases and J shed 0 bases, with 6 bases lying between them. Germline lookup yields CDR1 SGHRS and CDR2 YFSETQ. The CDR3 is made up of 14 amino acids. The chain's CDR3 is CASSLDVVNTEAFF. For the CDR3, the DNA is TGCGCCAGCAGCTTGGACGTGGTGAACACTGAAGCTTTCTTT. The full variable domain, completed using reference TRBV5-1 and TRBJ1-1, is KAGVTQTPRYLIKTRGQQVTLSCSPISGHRSVSWYQQTPGQGLQFLFEYFSETQRNKGNFPGRFSGRQFSNSRSEMNVSTLELGDSALYLCASSLDVVNTEAFFGQGTRLTVV.

This CDR3 reads CATSRDRGIGGNQPQHF. CDR3 in DNA: TGTGCCACCAGCAGAGATCGGGGGATCGGGGGCAATCAGCCCCAGCATTTT. The chain recombines TRBV15 with TRBJ1-5; D is possibly TRBD1 (5 bases). Germline loops: CDR1 LNHNV, CDR2 YYDKDF (reference sequence). V shed 0 bases and J shed 2 bases, with 14 bases lying between them. The CDR3 covers 17 residues.

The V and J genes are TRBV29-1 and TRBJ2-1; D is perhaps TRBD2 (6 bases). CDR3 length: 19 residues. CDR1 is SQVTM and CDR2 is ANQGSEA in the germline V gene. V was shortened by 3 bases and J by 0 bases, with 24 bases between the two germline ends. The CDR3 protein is CSVDGGLFIQESSYNEQFF. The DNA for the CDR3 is TGCAGCGTTGACGGAGGGCTTTTCATCCAGGAGAGCTCCTACAATGAGCAGTTCTTC.